This TCR beta chain emerged from a study of T-cell reconstitution after alpha-beta-depleted transplantation in children. This clonotype was counted many times. Its cognate antigen is unknown. Preparation of the TCRbeta library involved a method that used unique molecular identifiers. One entry per CDR3 protein, called by TCRdb with MiXCR from the PCR reads. This table holds 490,000 or so distinct CDR3 sequences, more than 9% found once. Study-wide points: Expanded clones from the graft, numbering several hundred, reportedly supplied alpha-beta T cells about two months after transplant. The origin of high day-60 TCRbeta diversity in some patients lay in surviving recipient T cells and thymic progenitors.

CDR1 MNHEY and CDR2 SMNVEV come from the germline V gene (reference sequence). This CDR3 comprises 15 residues. V lost 3 bases, J lost 4 bases, and 5 bases stayed unmatched. The receptor's source is a child aged 2-15 years with inherited bone marrow failure, due to receive a stem cell transplant. Sequencing was performed on PBMCs, taken before TCRalphabeta/CD19-depleted stem cell transplant. V usage is TRBV27 and J usage is TRBJ2-7; TRBD2 matches at 11 bases. CDR3 DNA: TGTGCCAGCAGTTTTAGGGGACTAGCGGTTTACGAGCAGTACTTC. It codes for CASSFRGLAVYEQYF.